This T cell receptor beta chain stems from a study of blood T cells in healthy people across ages. Across the whole study: About one barcoded TCR beta cDNA was captured per two T cells.

About this clonotype: Its specificity is not known.

The use of a sample-barcoded 5' primer and a J-beta primer mix characterized a second PCR of roughly 6 to 11 cycles. MiXCR was run by TCRdb on the 5' RACE reads, yielding one entry per CDR3 protein. The sample contains over a million distinct CDR3 sequences, under 45% of which appear only once. The CDR3 length is 17 residues. V lost 5 bases and J lost 7, with 24 bases in between. CDR1 is LNHDA, CDR2 SQIVND, per germline (reference sequence). Overall study findings and caveats: Donor CMV status was unknown, possibly confounding expanded clonotype changes.

Total RNA extracted from each sample amounted to at least 6 micrograms. The receptor was isolated from a woman aged 55-69 years in good health. Sequenced sample: blood. The rearrangement uses TRBV19 and TRBJ1-5; TRBD1 is a possible D gene (6 bases). The DNA of the CDR3 is TGTGCCAGTAGTCCCTCATCCCGTAGGACAGCGTCCCAGCCCCAGCATTTT. Its translation is CASSPSSRRTASQPQHF. Looking up the rest from reference TRBV19 and TRBJ1-5 gives the full variable domain: DGGITQSPKYLFRKEGQNVTLSCEQNLNHDAMYWYRQDPGQGLRLIYYSQIVNDFQKGDIAEGYSVSREKKESFPLTVTSAQKNPTAFYLCASSPSSRRTASQPQHFGDGTRLSIL.